This T cell receptor (beta chain) is from a study of shared clonotypes between healthy human individuals. Study-level points and caveats: Apart from blood, nothing was sampled; tissue repertoires likely differ.

Researchers ran the assay at a deep level. TCRdb keeps only in-frame clones here, not all; method: immunoSEQ multiplex PCR. The table lists 450,000 to 500,000 clones, around 73% of them singletons. The donors, all of them Caucasian adults, lived in Nashville, Tennessee. The V gene lost 4 bases and the J gene lost 2 bases, with 16 bases spanning the gap. This CDR3 is 16 amino acids long. CDR1 and CDR2 (germline): SEHNR, FQNEAQ (reference sequence). Points on this clone: Its antigen is not identified.

The receptor comes from a woman in her forties in good health. Some clones in this sample may be carry-over from other donors' samples. Sequenced input: PBMCs. The chain combines TRBV7-9 with TRBJ2-3, with D possibly being TRBD2 (6 bases). The CDR3 DNA is TGTGCCAGCAGCTCCCTTGGTGGCGGGACCACAGATACGCAGTATTTT. Amino acids: CASSSLGGGTTDTQYF. Drawing the rest from reference TRBV7-9 and TRBJ2-3, the complete variable domain is DTGVSQNPRHKITKRGQNVTFRCDPISEHNRLYWYRQTLGQGPEFLTYFQNEAQLEKSRLLSDRFSAERPKGSFSTLEIQRTEQGDSAMYLCASSSLGGGTTDTQYFGPGTRLTVL.